This TCR beta chain appears in the sequencing data of a study of blood T cells in healthy people across ages. Points from the study as a whole: In the absence of known donor CMV status, changes in expanded clonotypes were possibly confounded. Roughly linear age-related decline in beta diversity appeared, significant by age about 37.

As for this clonotype: Antigen specificity is unknown.

V lost 5 bases and J lost 5, with 13 bases in between. Germline CDR1 is SGHRS and CDR2 is YFSETQ. The CDR3 runs 13 residues. Peripheral blood, roughly 9.3 milliliters per donor, was collected. Then a second PCR, running about 6 to 11 cycles, was carried out with a sample-barcoded 5' primer and a J-beta primer mix. MiXCR, run by TCRdb on the 5' RACE reads, gives a single entry per CDR3 protein. The data show some 780,000 distinct CDR3 sequences, roughly three fifths seen once. Source material: blood. This chain uses TRBV5-1 with TRBJ2-5; the D call may be TRBD1 or TRBD2 (6 bases each). The clonotype originates from a man between 35 and 55 years old in good health. The CDR3 bases are TGCGCCAGCAGGGAGGGGGGACTCGAGACCCAGTACTTC. Translation: CASREGGLETQYF.